The clone carrying this T cell receptor (beta chain) was observed at least ten times. The antigen remains unidentified. This specimen comes from a study of T-cell reconstitution after alpha-beta-depleted transplantation in children. Regarding the study as a whole: Recipient T cells and thymic progenitors that survived gave rise to the high TCRbeta diversity observed at day 60 in some patients.

The CDR3 sequence is 16 residues long. Germline CDR1 reads SGHTA; CDR2 reads FQGNSA. Trimming removed 2 bases at V and 4 bases at J, with 17 bases between. It was with unique molecular identifiers that the TCRbeta library was prepared. MiXCR was run by TCRdb on the PCR reads, yielding one entry per CDR3 protein. The sample yields 480,000 or so distinct CDR3 sequences, about 11% seen once. The material sequenced was PBMCs, taken before TCRalphabeta/CD19-depleted stem cell transplant. The TCR sequence derives from a child aged 2 to 9 with inherited bone marrow failure, due to receive a stem cell transplant. The chain links TRBV7-2 to TRBJ1-1; TRBD1 is a possible D gene (5 bases). The CDR3 loop is CASSLFQGSMGTEAFF. The DNA for the CDR3 is TGTGCCAGCAGCTTATTTCAGGGATCGATGGGCACTGAAGCTTTCTTT. Complete variable domain (other parts from reference TRBV7-2 and TRBJ1-1): GAGVSQSPSNKVTEKGKDVELRCDPISGHTALYWYRQSLGQGLEFLIYFQGNSAPDKSGLPSDRFSAERTGGSVSTLTIQRTQQEDSAVYLCASSLFQGSMGTEAFFGQGTRLTVV.